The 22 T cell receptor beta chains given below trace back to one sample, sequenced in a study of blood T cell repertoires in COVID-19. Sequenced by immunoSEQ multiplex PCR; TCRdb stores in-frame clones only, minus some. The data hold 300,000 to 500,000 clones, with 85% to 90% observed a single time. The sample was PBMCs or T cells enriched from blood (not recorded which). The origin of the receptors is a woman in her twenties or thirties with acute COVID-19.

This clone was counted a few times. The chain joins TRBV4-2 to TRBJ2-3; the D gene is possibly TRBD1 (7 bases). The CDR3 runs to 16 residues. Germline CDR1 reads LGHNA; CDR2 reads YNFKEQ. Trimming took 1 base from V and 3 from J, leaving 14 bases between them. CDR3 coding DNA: TGTGCCAGCAGCCAAGGCCAGGGGGGCCCTACAGATACGCAGTATTTT. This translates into CASSQGQGGPTDTQYF.

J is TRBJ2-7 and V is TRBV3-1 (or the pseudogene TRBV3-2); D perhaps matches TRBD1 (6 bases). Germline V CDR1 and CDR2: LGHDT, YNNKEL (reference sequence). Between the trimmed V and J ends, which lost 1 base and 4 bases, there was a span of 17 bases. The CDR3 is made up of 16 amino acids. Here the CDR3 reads CASSQAYVDSLYEQYF. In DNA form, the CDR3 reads TGTGCCAGCAGCCAAGCTTATGTGGACAGCCTTTACGAGCAGTACTTC.

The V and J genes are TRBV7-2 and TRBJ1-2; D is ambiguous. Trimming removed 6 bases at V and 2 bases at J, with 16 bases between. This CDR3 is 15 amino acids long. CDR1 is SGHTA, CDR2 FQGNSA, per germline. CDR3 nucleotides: TGTGCCAGCAGTCGCTTTCGAGCGCAAAACTATGGCTACACCTTC. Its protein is CASSRFRAQNYGYTF.

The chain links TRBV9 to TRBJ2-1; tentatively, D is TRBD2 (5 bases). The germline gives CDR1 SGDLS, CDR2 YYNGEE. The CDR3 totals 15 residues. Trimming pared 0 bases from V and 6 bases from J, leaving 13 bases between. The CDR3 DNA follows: TGTGCCAGCAGCGTAGGTTCCGGGGTTGGCAATGAGCAGTTCTTC. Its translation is CASSVGSGVGNEQFF.

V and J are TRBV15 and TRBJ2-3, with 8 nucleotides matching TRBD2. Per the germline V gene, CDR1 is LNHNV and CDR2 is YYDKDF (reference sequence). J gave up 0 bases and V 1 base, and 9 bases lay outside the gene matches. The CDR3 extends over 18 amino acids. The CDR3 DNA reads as TGTGCCACCAGCAGAGTCCCTATAGCGGGGACTAGCACAGATACGCAGTATTTT. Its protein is CATSRVPIAGTSTDTQYF.

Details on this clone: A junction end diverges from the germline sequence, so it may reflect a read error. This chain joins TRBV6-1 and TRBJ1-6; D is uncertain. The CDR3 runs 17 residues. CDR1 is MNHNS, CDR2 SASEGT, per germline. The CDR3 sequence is CASSEKPGGSSNSPLHF. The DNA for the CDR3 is TGTGCCAGCAGTGAAAAACCAGGAGGGTCCTCTAATTCACCCCTCCACTTT.

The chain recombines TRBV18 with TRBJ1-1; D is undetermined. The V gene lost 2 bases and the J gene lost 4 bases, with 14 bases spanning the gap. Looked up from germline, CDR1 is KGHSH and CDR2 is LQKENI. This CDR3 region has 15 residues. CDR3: CASSPNVPGGTEAFF. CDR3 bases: TGTGCCAGCTCACCAAACGTTCCAGGAGGCACTGAAGCTTTCTTT.

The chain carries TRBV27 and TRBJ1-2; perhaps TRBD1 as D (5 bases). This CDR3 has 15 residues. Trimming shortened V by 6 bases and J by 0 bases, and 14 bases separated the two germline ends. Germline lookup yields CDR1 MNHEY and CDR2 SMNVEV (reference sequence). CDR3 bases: TGTGCCAGCAGGGGGGGACGGCAGGCTAACTATGGCTACACCTTC. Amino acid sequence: CASRGGRQANYGYTF.

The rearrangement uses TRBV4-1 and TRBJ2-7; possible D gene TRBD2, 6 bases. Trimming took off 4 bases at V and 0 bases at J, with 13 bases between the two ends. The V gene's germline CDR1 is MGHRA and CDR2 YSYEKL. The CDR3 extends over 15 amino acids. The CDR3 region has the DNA TGCGCCAGCAGCCCCCTGCGGGACCCCTCCTACGAGCAGTACTTC. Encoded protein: CASSPLRDPSYEQYF.

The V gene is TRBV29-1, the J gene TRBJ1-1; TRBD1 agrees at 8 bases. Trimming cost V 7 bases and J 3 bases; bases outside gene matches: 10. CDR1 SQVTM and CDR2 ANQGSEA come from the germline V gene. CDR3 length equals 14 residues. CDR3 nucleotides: TGCAGCGAGAGGGGGCAGGGGGCGGACACTGAAGCTTTCTTT. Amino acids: CSERGQGADTEAFF. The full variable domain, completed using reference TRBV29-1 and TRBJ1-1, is SAVISQKPSRDICQRGTSLTIQCQVDSQVTMMFWYRQQPGQSLTLIATANQGSEATYESGFVIDKFPISRPNLTFSTLTVSNMSPEDSSIYLCSERGQGADTEAFFGQGTRLTVV.

The CDR3 region has the DNA TGCGCCAGCAGAGTTCAGGAGAACACTGAAGCTTTCTTT. Protein: CASRVQENTEAFF. The rearrangement uses TRBV5-1 and TRBJ1-1; unclear D gene. The V and J ends lost 5 bases and 1 base respectively, with 9 bases between them. CDR1 SGHRS and CDR2 YFSETQ come from the germline V gene. This CDR3 has 13 amino acids. Together with reference TRBV5-1 and TRBJ1-1, the CDR3 gives the full variable domain: KAGVTQTPRYLIKTRGQQVTLSCSPISGHRSVSWYQQTPGQGLQFLFEYFSETQRNKGNFPGRFSGRQFSNSRSEMNVSTLELGDSALYLCASRVQENTEAFFGQGTRLTVV.

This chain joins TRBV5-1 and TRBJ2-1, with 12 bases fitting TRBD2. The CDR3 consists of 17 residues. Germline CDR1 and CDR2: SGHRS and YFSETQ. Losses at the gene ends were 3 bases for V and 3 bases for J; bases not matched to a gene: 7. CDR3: CASSSPTSGGGYNEQFF. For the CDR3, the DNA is TGCGCCAGCAGCTCTCCGACTAGCGGGGGTGGCTACAATGAGCAGTTCTTC.

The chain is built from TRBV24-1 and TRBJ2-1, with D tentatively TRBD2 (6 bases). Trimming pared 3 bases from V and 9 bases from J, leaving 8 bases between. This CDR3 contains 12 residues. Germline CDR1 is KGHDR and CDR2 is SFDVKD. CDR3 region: CATSDPGSEQFF. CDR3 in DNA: TGTGCCACCAGTGATCCCGGGAGTGAGCAGTTCTTC.

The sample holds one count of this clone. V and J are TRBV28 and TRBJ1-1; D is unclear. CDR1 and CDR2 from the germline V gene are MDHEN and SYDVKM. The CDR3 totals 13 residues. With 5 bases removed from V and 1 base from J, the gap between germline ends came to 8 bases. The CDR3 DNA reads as TGTGCCAGCAGTGTAAATAAGAACACTGAAGCTTTCTTT. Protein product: CASSVNKNTEAFF.

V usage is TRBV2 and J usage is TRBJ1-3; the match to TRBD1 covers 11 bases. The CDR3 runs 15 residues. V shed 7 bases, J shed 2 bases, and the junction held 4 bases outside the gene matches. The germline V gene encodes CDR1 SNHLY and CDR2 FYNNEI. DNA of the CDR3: TGTGCCAGCAACGGACAGGGGGCGCCTGGAAACACCATATATTTT. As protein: CASNGQGAPGNTIYF.

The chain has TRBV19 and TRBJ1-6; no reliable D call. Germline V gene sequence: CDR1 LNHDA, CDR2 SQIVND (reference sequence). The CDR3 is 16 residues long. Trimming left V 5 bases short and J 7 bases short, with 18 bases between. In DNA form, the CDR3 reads TGTGCCAGTAGTGGACGAAGTGGACTCGGGAATTCACCCCTCCACTTT. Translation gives CASSGRSGLGNSPLHF.

The chain's CDR3 is CASSFPGGSSPLHF. CDR3 nucleotide sequence: TGTGCCAGCAGCTTCCCCGGCGGGAGTTCACCCCTCCACTTT. The chain is built from TRBV11-2 and TRBJ1-6; D remains ambiguous. Germline V gene lookup returns CDR1 SGHAT and CDR2 FQNNGV. The V and J ends lost 3 bases and 9 bases respectively, with 12 bases between them. CDR3 length: 14 amino acids.

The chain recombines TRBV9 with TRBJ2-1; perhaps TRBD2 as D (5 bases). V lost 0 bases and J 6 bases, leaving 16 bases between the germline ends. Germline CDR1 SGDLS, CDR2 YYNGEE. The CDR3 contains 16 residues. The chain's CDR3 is CASSVVDDYTLNEQFF. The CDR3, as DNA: TGTGCCAGCAGCGTAGTTGATGACTACACCCTCAATGAGCAGTTCTTC.

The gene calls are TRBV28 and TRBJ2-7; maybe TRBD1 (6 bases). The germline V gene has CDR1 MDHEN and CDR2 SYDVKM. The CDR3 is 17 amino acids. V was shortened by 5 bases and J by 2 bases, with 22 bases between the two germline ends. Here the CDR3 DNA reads TGTGCCAGCAGTGTACCAAACCACAGGGTAGGGACCTACGAGCAGTACTTC. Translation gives CASSVPNHRVGTYEQYF.

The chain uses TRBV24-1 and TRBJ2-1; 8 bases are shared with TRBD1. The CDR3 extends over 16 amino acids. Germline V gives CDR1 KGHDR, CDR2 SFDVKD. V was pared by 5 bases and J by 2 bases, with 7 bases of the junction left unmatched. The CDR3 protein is CATSAIGQGPYNEQFF. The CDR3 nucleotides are TGTGCCACCAGTGCTATCGGACAGGGTCCCTACAATGAGCAGTTCTTC.

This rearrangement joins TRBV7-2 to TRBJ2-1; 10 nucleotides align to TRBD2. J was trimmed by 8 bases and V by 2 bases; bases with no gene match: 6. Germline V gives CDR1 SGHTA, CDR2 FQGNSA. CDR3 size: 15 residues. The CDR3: CASSLFLAGEYEQFF. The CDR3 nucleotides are TGTGCCAGCAGCTTATTTCTAGCGGGGGAGTATGAGCAGTTCTTC.

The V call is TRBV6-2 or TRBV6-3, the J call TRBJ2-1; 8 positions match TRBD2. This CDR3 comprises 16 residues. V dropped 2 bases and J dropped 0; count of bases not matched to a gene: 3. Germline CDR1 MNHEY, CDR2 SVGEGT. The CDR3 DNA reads TGTGCCAGCAGTTACGGTAGCGGGACCTCCTACAATGAGCAGTTCTTC. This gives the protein CASSYGSGTSYNEQFF.